The source of this T cell receptor (beta chain) is a study of T cell changes during pregnancy in multiple sclerosis. Germline V gene sequence: CDR1 SEHNR, CDR2 FQNEAQ (reference sequence). The ends were cut back, 1 base at V and 9 bases at J, with 9 bases in the middle. The CDR3 runs 12 residues. Repertoires were generated with immunoSEQ multiplex PCR, while TCRdb's copy carries only in-frame clones and drops some. Of around 60,000 clones in the sample, roughly 93% are singletons; the top ten hold about 1.7%. The TCR was taken from a female donor with multiple sclerosis, enrolled in a pregnancy study. The chain employs TRBV7-9 and TRBJ1-1, with TRBD1 as a possible D gene (5 bases). The sample consisted of peripheral blood, taken after pregnancy. The DNA for the CDR3 is TGTGCCAGCAGCTTAGGTTCAGGGAAAGCTTTCTTT. This encodes CASSLGSGKAFF.